This is a list of T cell receptor beta chains from one sample in a study of shared clonotypes between healthy human individuals. Clones were sequenced by immunoSEQ multiplex PCR, and TCRdb holds only the in-frame ones, with some missing. The repertoire holds about 1 million clones, with 75% as singletons. Specimen: memory CD4+ T cells sorted from blood. Receptors originate from a man aged 18 to 35 in good health. CDR3s include the opening cysteine and the closing phenylalanine or tryptophan. The D gene is left open where the match is weak. Only part of the rows carry a size: once, few, many, or a class if the clone is expanded.

CDR3 length,V gene,J gene,D gene,clone size,CDR3 DNA,CDR3 protein
13,TRBV7-9,TRBJ1-6,-,-,TGTGCCAGCAGCTCAGGGCCCGCTTCACCCCTCCACTTT,CASSSGPASPLHF
12,TRBV12-5,TRBJ2-5,-,-,TGTGCTAGTGGTTTGGATACCGGAACCCAGTACTTC,CASGLDTGTQYF
14,TRBV19,TRBJ1-5,-,once,TGTGCCAGTAGTATTCAACAGGTCAATCAGCCCCAGCATTTT,CASSIQQVNQPQHF
16,TRBV30,TRBJ2-3,-,-,TGTGCCTGGAGTGCAGGTCCGGGACAACGCACAGATACGCAGTATTTT,CAWSAGPGQRTDTQYF
15,TRBV9,TRBJ2-3,TRBD1,-,TGTGCCAGCAGCGCCAGGGGGCGTACGACAGATACGCAGTATTTT,CASSARGRTTDTQYF
14,TRBV6-5,TRBJ1-1,TRBD1,-,TGTGCCAGCAGCCAAGGACAGGGTGTTAAGGAAGCTTTCTTT,CASSQGQGVKEAFF
12,TRBV28,TRBJ1-4,-,-,TGTGCCAGCAGTTTGAACAGTGAAAAACTGTTTTTT,CASSLNSEKLFF
14,TRBV4-3,TRBJ1-1,TRBD1,-,TGCGCCAGCAGCCAAGACCTACAGGGGGCTGAAGCTTTCTTT,CASSQDLQGAEAFF
11,TRBV7-9,TRBJ1-2,-,-,TGTGCCAGCAGCCTAGTCTATGGCTACACCTTC,CASSLVYGYTF
15,TRBV10-2,TRBJ1-6,-,-,TGCGCCAGCAGTGAGCTGGGGGCCCCCAGATTGTCCCTCCACTTT,CASSELGAPRLSLHF
13,TRBV6-1,TRBJ2-5,-,-,TGTGCCAGCAGCGGCGGACCTCAAGAGACCCAGTACTTC,CASSGGPQETQYF
15,TRBV7-2,TRBJ1-4,-,-,TGTGCCAGCAGCTTAGGTCTTTCGGGGTTCGAAAAACTGTTTTTT,CASSLGLSGFEKLFF
16,TRBV7-2,TRBJ2-4,-,few,TGTGCCAGCAGCTTACCCAGCCTCGGGGAGAGGAACATTCAGTACTTC,CASSLPSLGERNIQYF
13,TRBV5-1,TRBJ2-6,-,-,TGCGCCAGCAGCGAAGATGGGGCCAACGTCCTGACTTTC,CASSEDGANVLTF
17,TRBV29-1,TRBJ2-2,TRBD2,-,TGCAGCGCCGCTCCCTGGGGAGGGCGTGGGGACACCGGGGAGCTGTTTTTT,CSAAPWGGRGDTGELFF
15,TRBV28,TRBJ1-5,-,-,TGTGCCAGCAGCCCCCCAGGGTTCTTCAATCAGCCCCAGCATTTT,CASSPPGFFNQPQHF
13,TRBV6-1,TRBJ2-5,-,-,TGTGCCAGCAACCGGGACTCGCAAGAGACCCAGTACTTC,CASNRDSQETQYF
13,TRBV27,TRBJ2-1,TRBD1,-,TGTGCCAGCAGGGGGGACAGGGGAACTGAGCAGTTCTTC,CASRGDRGTEQFF
19,TRBV18,TRBJ2-2,TRBD1,-,TGTGCCAGCTCACCACTTCAGGGACAGGGGTATTGGAGCACCGGGGAGCTGTTTTTT,CASSPLQGQGYWSTGELFF
18,TRBV27,TRBJ2-6,-,once,TGTGCCAGCAGTTCGACCCCCCCAGGAGCCTCTGGGGCCAACGTCCTGACTTTC,CASSSTPPGASGANVLTF
11,TRBV30,TRBJ2-3,-,-,TGTGCCTGGGACGACAGGAACAAGCAGTATTTT,CAWDDRNKQYF
16,TRBV5-1,TRBJ2-2,-,few,TGCGCCAGCAGCTTGCGGACAGTAGCGCTGTCCGGGGAGCTGTTTTTT,CASSLRTVALSGELFF
11,TRBV2,TRBJ2-5,-,-,TGTGCCAGCAGAAACAGGGGACTCCAGTACTTC,CASRNRGLQYF
13,TRBV10-2,TRBJ2-7,-,-,TGCGCCAGCAGAAGGACCGGGGCCTACGAGCAGTACTTC,CASRRTGAYEQYF
18,TRBV28,TRBJ1-1,TRBD1,-,TGTGCCAGCCTTTTATCCCGGCAGGGGGCGCGGGGGAACACTGAAGCTTTCTTT,CASLLSRQGARGNTEAFF
15,TRBV11-2,TRBJ1-1,-,few,TGTGCCAGCAGCTTAGCCCCGGGAGGGAACACTGAAGCTTTCTTT,CASSLAPGGNTEAFF
18,TRBV7-9,TRBJ2-5,TRBD2,-,TGTGCCAGCTGCTTAGAGTGGACTAGCGGGCCAAACCAAGAGACCCAGTACTTC,CASCLEWTSGPNQETQYF
13,TRBV29-1,TRBJ2-7,-,-,TGCAGCGTTGGACAGGCAACAACCGGATGGCAGTACTTC,CSVGQATTGWQYF
17,TRBV7-9,TRBJ2-2,TRBD2,-,TGTGCCAGCAGCTATTTAACCGGGACTAGCGGGGTCGGGGAGCTGTTTTTT,CASSYLTGTSGVGELFF
17,TRBV30,TRBJ2-1,TRBD2,-,TGTGCCTGGAGTGTGGCTCGTACTAGCGGGATTGGGAATGAGCAGTTCTTC,CAWSVARTSGIGNEQFF
16,TRBV2,TRBJ1-1,-,-,TGTGCCAGCAGTGAAATCCAGCGACAAAGGGGCACTGAAGCTTTCTTT,CASSEIQRQRGTEAFF
16,TRBV19,TRBJ2-3,-,-,TGTGCCAGTAGTATCGGGACGCAGCCTCCCACAGATACGCAGTATTTT,CASSIGTQPPTDTQYF